These T cell receptor beta chains were read from a single sample in a study of blood T cell repertoires in COVID-19. The assay was immunoSEQ multiplex PCR, and TCRdb's table has in-frame clones only and misses some. The data hold about 34,000 clones, with around 85% observed a single time. Sample: peripheral blood. Receptor source: a human donor with acute or convalescent COVID-19. The donor label of this sample is uncertain. The conserved cysteine and the conserved F or W are not part of the CDR3 here. Rows give clone size only sometimes, using once, few, many, or a class for an expanded clone.

v_gene,j_gene,abundance,CDR3aa
TRBV3-1/TRBV3-2,TRBJ1-6,.,ASSQPGTGTHSPLH
TRBV27,TRBJ2-2,.,ASSQSGTTNTGELF
TRBV2,TRBJ1-6,.,ASRTGTGRSDSPLH
TRBV27,TRBJ1-1,.,ASGSRVETEAF
TRBV7-8,TRBJ1-3,.,ASSQSYGTDSGNTIY
TRBV5-1,TRBJ2-5,.,ASSSLSGGTETQY
TRBV7-3,TRBJ2-3,once,ASSLPGLDTQY
TRBV15,TRBJ2-1,few,ATSRDGLTEQF
TRBV15,TRBJ1-1,.,ATSRGGNMNTEAF
TRBV28,TRBJ1-5,once,ASSLQTGGRGQPQH
TRBV7-8,TRBJ2-1,.,ASSPREDYNEQF
TRBV14,TRBJ2-1,once,ASSQQGTGGTYNEQF
TRBV7-2,TRBJ1-4,few,ASSFGTVNEKLF
TRBV9,TRBJ1-3,.,ASSPPGTGGFGNTIY
TRBV11-1,TRBJ1-2,.,ASSFDREGTCT
TRBV4-3,TRBJ1-1,.,ASSQSGIIDTEAF
TRBV24-1,TRBJ2-5,.,ATSPSPTGGMYQETQY
TRBV9,TRBJ2-3,once,ASSVGTSGSTDTQY
TRBV2,TRBJ1-6,.,ASLDRENSPLH
TRBV28,TRBJ2-3,.,ASGQTSGVGTQY
TRBV30,TRBJ2-2,.,ALSPGQGGTGELF
TRBV5-1,TRBJ1-1,few,ASSLGSANPNTEAF
TRBV7-2,TRBJ2-3,.,ASSPGVASDTQY
TRBV6-5,TRBJ1-1,.,ASIKSGNTEAF
TRBV9,TRBJ2-5,.,ASSVTPLIGGGTQY
TRBV28,TRBJ2-7,.,ASSRLSGTGGYEQY
TRBV3-1/TRBV3-2,TRBJ1-5,.,ASSKRRGQPQH
TRBV5-4,TRBJ1-2,.,ASSLVGQGQTYGYT
TRBV19,TRBJ2-1,once,ASSAGFRSYNEQF
TRBV27,TRBJ2-1,medium-sized,ASSFGQEQF
TRBV12-3/TRBV12-4,TRBJ2-5,.,ASSSGLLETQY
TRBV28,TRBJ1-2,once,ASSFSQDYGYT
TRBV10-3,TRBJ1-6,.,AISDHQGQLSPLH
TRBV27,TRBJ2-1,.,ASSLTAGYISYNEQF
TRBV6-4,TRBJ2-1,.,ASSPSLAGGNEQF
TRBV6-5,TRBJ2-3,.,ASSYASGDPDTQY
TRBV5-1,TRBJ1-3,few,ASSARGLSGNTIY